One and the same sample provided the 26 T cell receptor beta chains below, sequenced in a study of blood T cell repertoires in COVID-19. The table came from immunoSEQ multiplex PCR; TCRdb's copy has only in-frame clones and leaves some out. The sample records 65,000 to 70,000 clones, approximately 85% being singletons. The source material was peripheral blood. These receptors were obtained from a man aged 80 or over with acute or convalescent COVID-19.

This clone was seen a single time. This sequence joins TRBV18 and TRBJ2-2; 10 bases agree with TRBD1. V shed 3 bases, J shed 7 bases, and the junction held 5 bases outside the gene matches. The length of the CDR3 is 15 residues. Germline CDR1 is KGHSH and CDR2 is LQKENI. The CDR3 DNA follows: TGTGCCAGCTCACCTGGACAGGGGGAAGACGGGGAGCTGTTTTTT. Translated: CASSPGQGEDGELFF.

The chain carries TRBV11-2 and TRBJ2-1, with D unresolved. The CDR3 sequence is 14 residues long. V gave up 5 bases and J gave up 1 base, with 9 bases separating them. Germline values: CDR1 SGHAT, CDR2 FQNNGV. The CDR3 coding sequence is TGTGCCAGCAGCCCCCGACTGTCCTACAATGAGCAGTTCTTC. This sequence encodes CASSPRLSYNEQFF.

The chain joins TRBV28 to TRBJ1-5; D ambiguous. Germline CDR1 MDHEN, CDR2 SYDVKM. CDR3 size: 11 residues. V lost 6 bases to trimming and J lost 9 bases, with 9 bases between them. This CDR3 reads CASSINGPQHF. The DNA for the CDR3 is TGTGCCAGCAGCATCAACGGGCCCCAGCATTTT.

This clone was detected only a few times. The V and J genes are TRBV2 and TRBJ2-3; D may be TRBD1 (5 bases). Trimming pared 9 bases from V and 0 bases from J, leaving 16 bases between. Germline CDR1 and CDR2: SNHLY and FYNNEI. The CDR3 loop spans 15 amino acids. CDR3 DNA: TGTGCCAGTAAACAGGATTCCTCTAGCACAGATACGCAGTATTTT. Amino acids: CASKQDSSSTDTQYF.

This clone was counted between two and nine times. The chain has TRBV24-1 and TRBJ2-1, with D perhaps matching TRBD1 (6 bases). Trimming stripped 0 bases from V and 8 bases from J, with 10 bases between. This CDR3 is 14 amino acids long. CDR1 and CDR2 from the germline V gene are KGHDR and SFDVKD. The CDR3 nucleotides read TGTGCCACCAGTGATTTGAAGGACAGCGATGAGCAGTTCTTC. It is translated as CATSDLKDSDEQFF.

The chain recombines TRBV10-1 with TRBJ1-1; a possible D gene is TRBD1 (5 bases). The length of the CDR3 is 15 residues. Germline V CDR1 and CDR2: WNHNN, SYGVQD (reference sequence). V gave up 5 bases and J gave up 1 base, with 14 bases separating them. CDR3 amino acids: CASSRSGGANTEAFF. CDR3 DNA: TGCGCCAGCAGTCGAAGCGGAGGGGCGAACACTGAAGCTTTCTTT.

The gene calls are TRBV4-2 and TRBJ1-3; D may be TRBD1 (5 bases). Germline CDR1 and CDR2: LGHNA and YNFKEQ. The CDR3 runs to 13 residues. Trimming took 3 bases from V and 8 from J, leaving 11 bases between them. The CDR3 DNA reads as TGTGCCAGCAGCCACAGAGGGGAGGACACCATATATTTT. This gives the protein CASSHRGEDTIYF.

The chain employs TRBV24-1 and TRBJ2-5; TRBD2 aligns across 8 bases. J was trimmed by 3 bases and V by 7 bases; bases with no gene match: 6. Germline CDR1 KGHDR, CDR2 SFDVKD. The CDR3 spans 14 residues. DNA for the CDR3: TGTGCCACCAGCGATAGCGGGATGAAAGAGACCCAGTACTTC. Its protein is CATSDSGMKETQYF.

This chain connects TRBV24-1 to TRBJ2-1; TRBD2 matches at 10 bases. J gave up 2 bases and V 3 bases, and 3 bases lay outside the gene matches. The CDR3 spans 16 residues. Germline V gives CDR1 KGHDR, CDR2 SFDVKD. Here the CDR3 reads CATSDAGLAAYNEQFF. The DNA for the CDR3 is TGTGCCACCAGTGATGCCGGACTAGCGGCCTACAATGAGCAGTTCTTC.

V and J are TRBV19 and TRBJ2-3; D is perhaps TRBD2 (6 bases). CDR1 LNHDA and CDR2 SQIVND come from the germline V gene (reference sequence). With 4 bases removed from V and 2 bases from J, the gap between germline ends came to 7 bases. There are 13 residues in the CDR3. CDR3 in amino acids: CASSRGDTDTQYF. CDR3 DNA sequence: TGTGCCAGTAGTAGGGGGGACACAGATACGCAGTATTTT.

The chain recombines TRBV4-3 with TRBJ2-1, with D hard to call. Trimming stripped 4 bases from V and 7 bases from J, with 8 bases between. Looked up from germline, CDR1 is LGHNA and CDR2 is YSLEER. The CDR3 length is 12 residues. DNA of the CDR3: TGCGCCAGCAGCCCGAACGGTAATGAGCAGTTCTTC. Its protein product is CASSPNGNEQFF.

This chain uses TRBV4-1 with TRBJ2-5; D possibly corresponds to TRBD1 (5 bases). Deletions cut 0 bases from V and 3 bases from J, with 14 bases between. The CDR3 extends over 16 amino acids. Germline CDR1 reads MGHRA; CDR2 reads YSYEKL. The CDR3 bases are TGCGCCAGCAGCCAAGATCGGCGGCCAGGGAAAGAGACCCAGTACTTC. This encodes CASSQDRRPGKETQYF.

The rearrangement joins TRBV24-1 to TRBJ2-3, with D perhaps matching TRBD2 (5 bases). CDR1 and CDR2 from the germline V gene are KGHDR and SFDVKD. This CDR3 has 15 residues. The V and J ends lost 6 bases and 4 bases respectively, with 16 bases between them. In nucleotides, the CDR3 is TGTGCCACCAGTAGAGGAGGCCGGCAGGCAGATACGCAGTATTTT. The encoded protein is CATSRGGRQADTQYF.

The chain links TRBV18 to TRBJ1-1, with D possibly TRBD1 on 6 matching bases. The V end was cut by 6 bases, the J end by 0 bases, with 11 bases between. Germline V gene lookup returns CDR1 KGHSH and CDR2 LQKENI. The CDR3 is 14 amino acids. Here the CDR3 reads CASSPDRMNTEAFF. The CDR3 DNA reads TGTGCCAGCTCGCCCGACAGGATGAACACTGAAGCTTTCTTT.

The chain couples TRBV30 to TRBJ1-6; TRBD1 might be the D (6 bases). V lost 6 bases to trimming and J lost 0 bases, with 15 bases between them. Per germline, CDR1 GTSNPN and CDR2 SVGIG (reference sequence). The CDR3 runs to 16 residues. In DNA form, the CDR3 reads TGTGCCTGTGGAGGACAGCTGAGCTCCTATAATTCACCCCTCCACTTT. It yields the protein CACGGQLSSYNSPLHF.

To note about this clone: Other nucleotide sequences in the sample specify the same CDR3. The J gene is TRBJ2-5, the V gene TRBV7-2, with 7 nucleotides matching TRBD2. J was trimmed by 1 base and V by 8 bases; bases with no gene match: 7. The CDR3 consists of 14 residues. Germline assignment: CDR1 SGHTA and CDR2 FQGNSA. The CDR3 sequence is CASSPGLPQETQYF. In DNA form, the CDR3 reads TGTGCCAGCTCTCCGGGACTACCCCAAGAGACCCAGTACTTC.

The chain has TRBV6-2 or TRBV6-3 and TRBJ2-7, with a possible D match to TRBD1 (5 bases). In germline, CDR1 is MNHEY, CDR2 SVGEGT. The CDR3 has 15 residues. With 0 bases removed from V and 6 bases from J, the gap between germline ends came to 15 bases. The CDR3 spells CASSYSTWGGGEQYF. Written as DNA, the CDR3 is TGTGCCAGCAGTTACTCGACGTGGGGCGGCGGCGAGCAGTACTTC.

The genes are TRBV6-5 and TRBJ2-1, with 14 bases matching TRBD2. V dropped 4 bases and J dropped 8; count of bases not matched to a gene: 7. CDR1 is MNHEY, CDR2 SVGAGI, per germline. This CDR3 has 16 residues. The CDR3 DNA reads as TGTGCCAGCAGTTCCGGGACTAGCGGGAGTCCCCATGAGCAGTTCTTC. Protein sequence: CASSSGTSGSPHEQFF.

This sequence joins TRBV7-2 and TRBJ2-2, with a possible D match to TRBD1 (6 bases). V shed 5 bases and J shed 4 bases, with 14 bases lying between them. Germline V lookup: CDR1 SGHTA, CDR2 FQGNSA. The CDR3 is 15 residues long. CDR3 sequence (DNA): TGTGCCAGCAGCCCCCGGACAGTCGGCACCGGGGAGCTGTTTTTT. Translation: CASSPRTVGTGELFF. Complete variable domain (other parts from reference TRBV7-2 and TRBJ2-2): GAGVSQSPSNKVTEKGKDVELRCDPISGHTALYWYRQSLGQGLEFLIYFQGNSAPDKSGLPSDRFSAERTGGSVSTLTIQRTQQEDSAVYLCASSPRTVGTGELFFGEGSRLTVL.

The V gene is TRBV30, the J gene TRBJ2-7; TRBD1 aligns across 8 bases. The CDR3 is made up of 13 amino acids. Germline V gene lookup returns CDR1 GTSNPN and CDR2 SVGIG (reference sequence). Trimming took 3 bases from V and 3 from J; bases not matched to a gene: 4. The CDR3 coding sequence is TGTGCCTGGAGCCGGACAGGGATCTACGAGCAGTACTTC. This translates into CAWSRTGIYEQYF. The whole variable domain, filled in from reference TRBV30 and TRBJ2-7, reads SQTIHQWPATLVQPVGSPLSLECTVEGTSNPNLYWYRQAAGRGLQLLFYSVGIGQISSEVPQNLSASRPQDRQFILSSKKLLLSDSGFYLCAWSRTGIYEQYFGPGTRLTVT.

The chain employs TRBV27 and TRBJ2-1; TRBD2 matches 13 bases. V was pared by 2 bases and J by 7 bases, with 2 bases of the junction left unmatched. This CDR3 region has 15 residues. Germline V gene lookup returns CDR1 MNHEY and CDR2 SMNVEV (reference sequence). CDR3 amino acids: CASSLGTSGANEQFF. The CDR3 DNA follows: TGTGCCAGCAGTTTAGGGACTAGCGGGGCTAATGAGCAGTTCTTC.

The chain carries TRBV5-5 and TRBJ2-1; 12 positions match TRBD2. Per germline, CDR1 SGHKS and CDR2 YYEKEE (reference sequence). The CDR3 spans 15 residues. Trimming at V came to 5 bases and at J to 6 bases, leaving 6 bases not matched to a gene. CDR3 bases: TGTGCCAGCAGGCTAGCGGGAGGGGAGCTCAATGAGCAGTTCTTC. This translates into CASRLAGGELNEQFF. The complete variable domain, with remaining parts taken from reference TRBV5-5 and TRBJ2-1, reads DAGVTQSPTHLIKTRGQQVTLRCSPISGHKSVSWYQQVLGQGPQFIFQYYEKEERGRGNFPDRFSARQFPNYSSELNVNALLLGDSALYLCASRLAGGELNEQFFGPGTRLTVL.

CDR3 sequence: CAWHQAGSRNYGYTF. DNA for the CDR3: TGTGCCTGGCACCAGGCGGGGAGTAGGAACTATGGCTACACCTTC. V gene TRBV30 combines with J gene TRBJ1-2; D is uncertain. Germline V gene sequence: CDR1 GTSNPN, CDR2 SVGIG (reference sequence). The CDR3 sequence is 15 residues long. V was clipped by 5 bases and J by 2 bases, with 18 bases between them.

The chain links TRBV2 to TRBJ2-7, with 10 bases matching TRBD1. Germline lookup yields CDR1 SNHLY and CDR2 FYNNEI. V lost 8 bases to trimming and J lost 1 base; unmatched junction nucleotides: 5. The CDR3 has 14 amino acids. This chain's CDR3 is CASWWDRGSYEQYF. The CDR3 DNA is TGTGCCAGCTGGTGGGACAGGGGATCCTACGAGCAGTACTTC.

The sample holds one count of this clone. The genes are TRBV3-1 (or the pseudogene TRBV3-2) and TRBJ2-7; 7 positions match TRBD1. The CDR3 spans 12 residues. Germline V gene sequence: CDR1 LGHDT, CDR2 YNNKEL (reference sequence). Trimming at V came to 6 bases and at J to 7 bases, leaving 6 bases not matched to a gene. Here the CDR3 DNA reads TGTGCCAGCAGGCCCCCAGGGGGTGAGCAGTACTTC. Protein product: CASRPPGGEQYF.

This clone was recorded a few times. J is TRBJ2-7 and V is TRBV28; the match to TRBD1 covers 7 bases. V shed 1 base and J 5 bases; nucleotides not matched to a gene: 5. The CDR3 is 14 residues long. Germline values: CDR1 MDHEN, CDR2 SYDVKM. CDR3: CASSLSGGMDEQYF. CDR3 nucleotide sequence: TGTGCCAGCAGTTTATCAGGGGGTATGGACGAGCAGTACTTC.